This T cell receptor beta chain was captured in a study of cytotoxic CD8 clonotypes in ibrutinib-treated CLL. Comments on this clone: Its antigen is not identified.

Germline assignment: CDR1 LNHDA and CDR2 SQIVND (reference sequence). The CDR3 totals 15 residues. V shed 3 bases and J shed 4 bases, with 12 bases lying between them. Study findings and constraints: Relative to age-matched healthy donors, clonality at baseline was higher, and it tracked circulating CD8+ T-cell counts. The study found public clonotypes uncommon, contracting or stable on treatment.

Profiled with immunoSEQ multiplex PCR; TCRdb holds only in-frame clones, not every one. The table shows roughly 20,000 clones, with over 65% occurring only once. This chain joins TRBV19 and TRBJ2-2; possible D gene TRBD2, 6 bases. The clonotype originates from a human donor with chronic lymphocytic leukemia. Source: PBMCs, taken before ibrutinib treatment. DNA for the CDR3: TGTGCCAGTAGTATTGGGGGGACCGTCACCGGGGAGCTGTTTTTT. It translates to CASSIGGTVTGELFF.